This T cell receptor (beta chain) was recorded in a study of T cell changes during pregnancy in multiple sclerosis. Clones were read by immunoSEQ multiplex PCR, and TCRdb kept only the in-frame ones, dropping some. This table has 40,000 to 55,000 clones, over 80% appearing once. Trimming cost V 7 bases and J 0 bases; bases outside gene matches: 12. Germline V gene data show CDR1 as LNHDA and CDR2 as SQIVND (reference sequence). This CDR3 is 17 amino acids long. The chain employs TRBV19 and TRBJ1-5; 7 bases match TRBD1. The receptor was derived from a female donor with multiple sclerosis, enrolled in a pregnancy study. The source was CD4+ T cells from peripheral blood mononuclear cells, collected in the third trimester of pregnancy. The CDR3 coding sequence is TGTGCCAGTACAGCATTGACAGGGCTTTATAGCAATCAGCCCCAGCATTTT. Its translation: CASTALTGLYSNQPQHF.